The clone carrying this TCR beta chain occurred a few times. These data come from a study of T cell changes during pregnancy in multiple sclerosis. In germline, CDR1 is MNHEY, CDR2 SMNVEV (reference sequence). V dropped 5 bases and J dropped 0; count of bases not matched to a gene: 10. There are 17 residues in the CDR3. Using immunoSEQ multiplex PCR, the repertoire was profiled, and TCRdb retains in-frame clones only, with some absent. This table holds tens of thousands of clones, roughly 87% found once. This specimen consisted of peripheral blood, obtained in the first trimester of pregnancy. This clonotype was obtained from a female donor with multiple sclerosis, enrolled in a pregnancy study. The chain recombines TRBV27 with TRBJ2-5; TRBD1 aligns across 9 bases. CDR3: CASSPTFRDRDQETQYF. Written as DNA, the CDR3 is TGTGCCAGCAGTCCAACCTTCCGGGACAGGGACCAAGAGACCCAGTACTTC.